The sequence of this TCR beta chain was determined in a study of OX40 agonist ivuxolimab in advanced cancers. Trimming cost V 4 bases and J 1 base, with 10 bases left between them. CDR1 SGHRS and CDR2 YFSETQ come from the germline V gene. This CDR3 is 14 amino acids long. The repertoire was sequenced with immunoSEQ multiplex PCR; TCRdb's copy has only in-frame clones and lacks some. The sample has around 79,000 clones, 88% seen once. The sample consisted of CD4+ or CD8+ T cells sorted from blood, taken in a trial of the OX40 agonist ivuxolimab. The chain carries TRBV5-1 and TRBJ2-3; weak D call: TRBD1 (5 bases). The TCR sequence derives from an adult with an advanced solid tumor such as melanoma, head and neck, liver or kidney cancer. CDR3 region: CASSPPQGTDTQYF. The CDR3 coding sequence is TGCGCCAGCAGCCCCCCACAGGGCACAGATACGCAGTATTTT.